The 3 T cell receptor beta chains below come from one sample, sequenced in a study of control samples from healthy donors and cancer patients. Method: immunoSEQ multiplex PCR; TCRdb's copy keeps in-frame clones and lacks some. The table has 85,000 to 120,000 clones, under 95% seen once. Input material: blood. These receptors were taken from a woman between 18 and 30 years old in good health.

This rearrangement joins TRBV5-4 to TRBJ2-7; tentative D call: TRBD2 (5 bases). The CDR3 consists of 15 residues. Germline V gene lookup returns CDR1 SGHNT and CDR2 YYREEE (reference sequence). Trimming shortened V by 0 bases and J by 2 bases, and 12 bases separated the two germline ends. In DNA, the CDR3 is TGTGCCAGCAGCTTGGGAGGTAGCGTCCCCTACGAGCAGTACTTC. It codes for CASSLGGSVPYEQYF.

The chain links TRBV30 to TRBJ1-5, with TRBD1 matching 11 bases. In germline, CDR1 is GTSNPN, CDR2 SVGIG (reference sequence). Unmatched junction bases numbered 5, after V lost 0 bases and J lost 7 bases. There are 15 residues in the CDR3. CDR3 residues: CAWSVGTGGWQPQHF. The CDR3 coding sequence is TGTGCCTGGAGTGTCGGGACAGGGGGTTGGCAGCCCCAGCATTTT.

This chain uses TRBV5-4 with TRBJ2-7; 8 nucleotides match TRBD2. With 1 base clipped from V and 2 bases from J, the junction kept 5 bases outside the gene matches. The CDR3 extends over 15 amino acids. Germline lookup yields CDR1 SGHNT and CDR2 YYREEE (reference sequence). The CDR3 spells CASSLLTGGAYEQYF. The DNA for the CDR3 is TGTGCCAGCAGCTTGCTCACGGGAGGGGCCTACGAGCAGTACTTC.